This T cell receptor beta chain stems from a study of metastatic and nonmetastatic thyroid tumors. For the study at large: Malignant thyroid and benign thyroid patients provided blood and tumor or nodule tissue whose repertoires were compared.

Of note for this clone: What it binds is unknown.

Trimming stripped 6 bases from V and 0 bases from J, with 15 bases between. The CDR3 consists of 16 residues. CDR1 and CDR2 from the germline V gene are MRHNA and SNTAGT. Notes on the study in general: A significant increase in TCR beta diversity was reportedly seen in malignant thyroid tumors relative to benign nodules, in blood and tumor.

No patient received treatment before thyroid surgery. TCRdb recomputed clones from the PCR reads via MiXCR. This sample has 16,000 or so clones, with about 25% found just once. The receptor comes from a female donor with papillary thyroid cancer or a benign thyroid nodule (not recorded which). Some clones in this sample may be carry-over from other donors' samples. This chain uses TRBV6-4 with TRBJ2-4; D may be TRBD1 (5 bases). The sample was adjacent normal tissue. CDR3 residues: CASRGATELAKNIQYF. DNA of the CDR3: TGTGCCAGCAGAGGGGCGACGGAGCTAGCCAAAAACATTCAGTACTTC.